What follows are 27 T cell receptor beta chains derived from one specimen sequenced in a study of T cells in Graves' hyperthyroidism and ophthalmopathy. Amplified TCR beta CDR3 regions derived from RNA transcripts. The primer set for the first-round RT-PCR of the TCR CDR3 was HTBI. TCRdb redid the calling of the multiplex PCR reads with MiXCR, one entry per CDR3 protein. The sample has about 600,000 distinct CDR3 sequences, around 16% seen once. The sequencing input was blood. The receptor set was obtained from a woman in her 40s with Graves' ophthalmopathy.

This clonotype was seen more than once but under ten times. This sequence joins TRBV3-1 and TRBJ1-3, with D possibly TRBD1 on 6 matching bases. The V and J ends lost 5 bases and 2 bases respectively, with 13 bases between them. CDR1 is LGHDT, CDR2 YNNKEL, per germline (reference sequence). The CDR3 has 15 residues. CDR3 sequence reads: CASSEIQGTGNTIYF. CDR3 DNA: TGTGCCAGCAGCGAGATTCAGGGGACTGGAAACACCATATATTTT.

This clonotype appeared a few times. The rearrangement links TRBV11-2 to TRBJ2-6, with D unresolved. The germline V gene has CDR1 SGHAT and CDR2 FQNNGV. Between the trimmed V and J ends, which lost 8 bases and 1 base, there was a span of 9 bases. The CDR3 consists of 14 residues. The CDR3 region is CASGRPSGANVLTF. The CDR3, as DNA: TGTGCCAGCGGACGCCCTTCTGGGGCCAACGTCCTGACTTTC.

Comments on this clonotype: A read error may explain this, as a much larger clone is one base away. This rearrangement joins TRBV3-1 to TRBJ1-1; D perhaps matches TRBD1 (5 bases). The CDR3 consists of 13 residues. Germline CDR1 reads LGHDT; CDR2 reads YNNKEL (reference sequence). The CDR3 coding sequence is TGTGCCATCAGCCAAGCCGGACGGGGACTGGCTTTCTTT. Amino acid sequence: CAISQAGRGLAFF. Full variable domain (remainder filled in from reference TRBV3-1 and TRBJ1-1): DTAVSQTPKYLVTQMGNDKSIKCEQNLGHDTMYWYKQDSKKFLKIMFSYNNKELIINETVPNRFSPKSPDKAHLNLHINSLELGDSAVYFCAISQAGRGLAFFGQGTRLTVV.

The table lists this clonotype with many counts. Here the CDR3 reads CASRPAGTGWDEQFF. CDR3 coding DNA: TGTGCCAGCAGACCCGCCGGGACTGGGTGGGATGAGCAGTTCTTC. V is TRBV28 and J is TRBJ2-1; weak D call: TRBD2 (6 bases). Trimming left V 6 bases short and J 8 bases short, with 20 bases between. Looked up from germline, CDR1 is MDHEN and CDR2 is SYDVKM. This CDR3 contains 15 residues.

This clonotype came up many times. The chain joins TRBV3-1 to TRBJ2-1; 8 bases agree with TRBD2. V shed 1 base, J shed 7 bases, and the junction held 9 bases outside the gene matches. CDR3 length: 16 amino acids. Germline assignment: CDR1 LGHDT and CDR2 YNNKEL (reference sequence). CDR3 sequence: CASSQVPRGARNEQFF. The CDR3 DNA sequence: TGTGCCAGCAGCCAAGTCCCGCGGGGGGCCAGGAATGAGCAGTTCTTC.

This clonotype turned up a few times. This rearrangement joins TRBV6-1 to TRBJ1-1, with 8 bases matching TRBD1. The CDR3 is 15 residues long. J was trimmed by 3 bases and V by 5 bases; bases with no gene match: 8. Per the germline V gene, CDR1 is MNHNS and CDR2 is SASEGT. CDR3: CASSFFQGADTEAFF. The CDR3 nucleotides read TGTGCCAGCAGTTTTTTCCAGGGGGCTGACACTGAAGCTTTCTTT.

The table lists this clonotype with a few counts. The CDR3 nucleotides read TGTGCCAGCAACTCCCGGGGGGTACGGAACACTGAAGCTTTCTTT. Its translation: CASNSRGVRNTEAFF. V usage is TRBV6-1 and J usage is TRBJ1-1, with D possibly being TRBD1 (5 bases). The V gene lost 7 bases and the J gene lost 1 base, with 16 bases spanning the gap. The germline V gene has CDR1 MNHNS and CDR2 SASEGT. This CDR3 is built from 15 residues.

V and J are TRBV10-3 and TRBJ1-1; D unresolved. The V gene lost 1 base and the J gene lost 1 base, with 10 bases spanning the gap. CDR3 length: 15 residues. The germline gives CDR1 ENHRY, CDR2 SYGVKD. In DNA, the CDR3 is TGTGCCATCAGTGAGTTATCTGGGAGGAACACTGAAGCTTTCTTT. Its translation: CAISELSGRNTEAFF.

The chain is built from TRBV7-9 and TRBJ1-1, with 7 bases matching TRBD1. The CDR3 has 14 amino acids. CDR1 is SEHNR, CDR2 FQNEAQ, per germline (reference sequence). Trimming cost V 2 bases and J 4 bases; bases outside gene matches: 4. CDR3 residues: CASSLYRGGTEAFF. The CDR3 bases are TGTGCCAGCAGCTTATACAGGGGAGGCACTGAAGCTTTCTTT.

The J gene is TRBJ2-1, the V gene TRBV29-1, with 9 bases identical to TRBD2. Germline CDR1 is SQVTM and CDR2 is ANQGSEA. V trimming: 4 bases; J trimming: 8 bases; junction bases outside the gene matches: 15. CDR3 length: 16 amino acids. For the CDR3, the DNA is TGCAGCGTTGTCTTCTGGCGGGGGGGCCTAGTTGATGAGCAGTTCTTC. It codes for CSVVFWRGGLVDEQFF.

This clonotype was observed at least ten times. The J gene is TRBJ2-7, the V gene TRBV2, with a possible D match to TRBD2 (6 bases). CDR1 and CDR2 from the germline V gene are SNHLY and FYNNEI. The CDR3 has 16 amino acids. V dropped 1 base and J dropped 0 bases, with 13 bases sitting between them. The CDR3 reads CASSEGGLATSYEQYF. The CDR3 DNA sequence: TGTGCCAGCAGTGAAGGTGGGCTAGCGACCTCCTACGAGCAGTACTTC.

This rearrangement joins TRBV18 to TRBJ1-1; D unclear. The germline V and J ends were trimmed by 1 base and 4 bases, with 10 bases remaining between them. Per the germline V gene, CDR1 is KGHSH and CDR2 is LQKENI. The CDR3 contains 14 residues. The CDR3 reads CASSPRGWGTEAFF. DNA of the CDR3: TGTGCCAGCTCACCACGTGGATGGGGCACTGAAGCTTTCTTT.

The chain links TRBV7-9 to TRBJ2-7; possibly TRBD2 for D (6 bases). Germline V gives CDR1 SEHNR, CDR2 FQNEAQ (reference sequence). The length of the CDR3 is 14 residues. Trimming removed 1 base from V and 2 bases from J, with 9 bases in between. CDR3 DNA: TGTGCCAGCAGCTTAGTCGGGAGTACCTACGAGCAGTACTTC. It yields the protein CASSLVGSTYEQYF.

CDR3 coding DNA: TGCGCCAGCAGCTTGGACGTTGCGGGAACCTACGAGCAGTACTTC. Translated: CASSLDVAGTYEQYF. The J gene is TRBJ2-7, the V gene TRBV5-1; maybe TRBD2 (6 bases). Germline CDR1 is SGHRS and CDR2 is YFSETQ. V dropped 0 bases and J dropped 2 bases, with 12 bases sitting between them. The CDR3 runs 15 residues. Looking up the rest from reference TRBV5-1 and TRBJ2-7 gives the full variable domain: KAGVTQTPRYLIKTRGQQVTLSCSPISGHRSVSWYQQTPGQGLQFLFEYFSETQRNKGNFPGRFSGRQFSNSRSEMNVSTLELGDSALYLCASSLDVAGTYEQYFGPGTRLTVT.

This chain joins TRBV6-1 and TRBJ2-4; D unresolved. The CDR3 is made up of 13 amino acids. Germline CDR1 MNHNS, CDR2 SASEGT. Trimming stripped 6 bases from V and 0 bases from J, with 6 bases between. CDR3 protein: CASRELAKNIQYF. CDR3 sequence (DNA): TGTGCCAGCAGAGAGTTAGCCAAAAACATTCAGTACTTC.

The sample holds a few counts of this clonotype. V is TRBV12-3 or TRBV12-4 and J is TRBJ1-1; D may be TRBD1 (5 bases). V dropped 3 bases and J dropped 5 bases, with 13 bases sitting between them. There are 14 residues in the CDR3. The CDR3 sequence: CASSLRGFRTEAFF. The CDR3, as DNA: TGTGCCAGCAGTTTGAGGGGTTTTCGGACTGAAGCTTTCTTT.

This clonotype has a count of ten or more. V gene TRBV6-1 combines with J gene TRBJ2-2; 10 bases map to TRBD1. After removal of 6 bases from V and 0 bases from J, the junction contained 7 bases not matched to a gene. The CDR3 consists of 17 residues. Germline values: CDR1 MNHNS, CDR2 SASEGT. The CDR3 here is CASSGRGQGANTGELFF. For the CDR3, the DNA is TGTGCCAGCAGCGGACGCGGACAGGGGGCGAACACCGGGGAGCTGTTTTTT.

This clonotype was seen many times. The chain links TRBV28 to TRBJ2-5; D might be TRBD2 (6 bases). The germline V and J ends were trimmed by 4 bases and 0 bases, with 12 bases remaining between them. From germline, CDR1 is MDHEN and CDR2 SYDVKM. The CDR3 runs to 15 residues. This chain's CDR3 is CASSSAGMNQETQYF. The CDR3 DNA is TGTGCCAGCAGTTCGGCGGGGATGAACCAAGAGACCCAGTACTTC.

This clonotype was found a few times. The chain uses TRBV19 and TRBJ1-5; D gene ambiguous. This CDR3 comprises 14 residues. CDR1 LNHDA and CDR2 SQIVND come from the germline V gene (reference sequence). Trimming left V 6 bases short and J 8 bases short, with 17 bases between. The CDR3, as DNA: TGTGCCAGTAGCGGACTCTTAAGTGGGGAGCCCCAGCATTTT. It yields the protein CASSGLLSGEPQHF.

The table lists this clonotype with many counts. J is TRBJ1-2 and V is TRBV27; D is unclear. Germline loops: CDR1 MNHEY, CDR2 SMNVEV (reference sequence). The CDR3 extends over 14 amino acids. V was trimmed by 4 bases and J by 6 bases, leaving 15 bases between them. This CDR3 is CASSYNGMADGYTF. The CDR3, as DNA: TGTGCCAGCAGTTATAACGGAATGGCGGATGGCTACACCTTC.

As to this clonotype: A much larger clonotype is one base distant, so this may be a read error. The CDR3 nucleotides read TGTGCCAGCCGGGGATACAGGACAGGGGGCGAGGAGACCCAGTACTTC. It translates to CASRGYRTGGEETQYF. This chain uses TRBV28 with TRBJ2-5, with TRBD1 matching 11 bases. This CDR3 comprises 16 residues. The V and J ends lost 8 bases and 5 bases, in that order; junction bases with no gene match: 13. Germline V lookup: CDR1 MDHEN, CDR2 SYDVKM.

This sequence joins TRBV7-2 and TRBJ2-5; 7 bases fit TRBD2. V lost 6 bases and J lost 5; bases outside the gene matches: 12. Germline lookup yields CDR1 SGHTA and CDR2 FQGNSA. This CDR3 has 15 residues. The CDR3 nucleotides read TGTGCCAGCAGGGGGACTACCCTCGCCCCCGAGACCCAGTACTTC. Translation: CASRGTTLAPETQYF. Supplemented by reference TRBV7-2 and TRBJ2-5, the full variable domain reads GAGVSQSPSNKVTEKGKDVELRCDPISGHTALYWYRQSLGQGLEFLIYFQGNSAPDKSGLPSDRFSAERTGGSVSTLTIQRTQQEDSAVYLCASRGTTLAPETQYFGPGTRLLVL.

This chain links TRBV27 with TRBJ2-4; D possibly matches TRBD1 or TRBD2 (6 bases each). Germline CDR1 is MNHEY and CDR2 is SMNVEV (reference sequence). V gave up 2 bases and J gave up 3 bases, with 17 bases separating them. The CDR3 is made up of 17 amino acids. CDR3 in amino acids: CASSLKGGDGSKNIQYF. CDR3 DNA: TGTGCCAGCAGTTTAAAGGGGGGAGATGGGAGCAAAAACATTCAGTACTTC.

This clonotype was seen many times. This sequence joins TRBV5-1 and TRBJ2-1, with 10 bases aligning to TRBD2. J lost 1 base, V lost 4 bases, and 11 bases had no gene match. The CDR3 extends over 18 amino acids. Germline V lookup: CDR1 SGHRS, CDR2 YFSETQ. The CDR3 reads CASSTGVLAGVSYNEQFF. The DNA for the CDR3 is TGCGCCAGCAGCACGGGAGTCCTAGCGGGAGTTTCCTACAATGAGCAGTTCTTC.

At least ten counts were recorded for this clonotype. CDR3 coding DNA: TGTGCCAGCAGTGGGGACACCAGCAATCAGCCCCAGCATTTT. Translating it yields CASSGDTSNQPQHF. The genes are TRBV2 and TRBJ1-5, with D tentatively TRBD1 (6 bases). The CDR3 consists of 14 residues. V dropped 4 bases and J dropped 1 base, with 8 bases sitting between them. Germline lookup yields CDR1 SNHLY and CDR2 FYNNEI.

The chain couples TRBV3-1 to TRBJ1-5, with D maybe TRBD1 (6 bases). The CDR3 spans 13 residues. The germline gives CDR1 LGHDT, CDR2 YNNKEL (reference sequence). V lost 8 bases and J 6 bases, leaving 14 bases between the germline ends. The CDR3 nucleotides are TGTGCCAGCGGAGGGGGGAGGAGTCAGCCCCAGCATTTT. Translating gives CASGGGRSQPQHF.

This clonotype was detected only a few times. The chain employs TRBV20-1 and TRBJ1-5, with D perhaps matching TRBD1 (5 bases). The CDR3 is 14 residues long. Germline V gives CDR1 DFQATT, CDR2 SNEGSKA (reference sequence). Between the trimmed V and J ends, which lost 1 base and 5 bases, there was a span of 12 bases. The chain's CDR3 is CSARAGAGDQPQHF. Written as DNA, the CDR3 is TGCAGTGCTAGAGCCGGGGCCGGGGATCAGCCCCAGCATTTT.